The clone carrying this T cell receptor (beta chain) was seen a handful of times. The data originate from a study of human T cells and chemical hapten exposure. About the study: DPC (0.01%) was patch tested on the upper back and read at 6 days. Across samples, TCR yields varied, mostly owing to small differences in pooled library volumes.

MiXCR, run by TCRdb on the RACE reads, gives a single entry per CDR3 protein. The profile shows about 270,000 distinct CDR3 sequences, approximately 7.5% of them singletons. Regarding time point: pre-sensitization, week 0. The treatment is: therapeutic diphenylcyclopropenone sensitization with weekly scalp DPC. Investigators collected blood before applying each patch test. People who gave samples had alopecia, were 18 to 70 years old, and were suitable for DPC. Material: whole blood, obtained in connection with sensitization to the hapten diphenylcyclopropenone (DPC). The clonotype was recovered from a man aged 18 to 29 with alopecia areata. Some clones in this sample may be carry-over from other donors' samples.

CDR3 bases: TGCGCCAGCAGCTTGGATCGGCCTGGAAACACCATATATTTT. This translates into CASSLDRPGNTIYF. The chain recombines TRBV5-1 with TRBJ1-3, with D unresolved. The ends were cut back, 0 bases at V and 2 bases at J, with 6 bases in the middle. The CDR3 contains 14 residues. Germline V gives CDR1 SGHRS, CDR2 YFSETQ.